This passage covers 27 T cell receptor beta chains from one sample sequenced in a study of cytomegalovirus exposure and HLA in healthy donors. The PCR was carried out with 60 Vbeta primers and 13 Jbeta primers. TCRdb's table, derived via immunoSEQ multiplex PCR, lists solely in-frame clones and lacks some. The sample yields 95,000 or so clones, around 81% seen once. The sample was PBMCs. These receptors were obtained from a woman in her sixties or seventies in good health and CMV-seropositive.

The rearrangement links TRBV4-3 to TRBJ1-5, with D uncertain. The V gene lost 0 bases and the J gene lost 2 bases, with 14 bases spanning the gap. The germline V gene encodes CDR1 LGHNA and CDR2 YSLEER. The CDR3 runs to 17 residues. The DNA of the CDR3 is TGCGCCAGCAGCCAAGATCTAGGAATAGCCCGCAATCAGCCCCAGCATTTT. Translation gives CASSQDLGIARNQPQHF.

The CDR3: CASSLVGGMYEQYF. CDR3 in DNA: TGCGCCAGCAGCTTGGTGGGAGGAATGTACGAGCAGTACTTC. The gene calls are TRBV5-1 and TRBJ2-7; D is perhaps TRBD2 (6 bases). The CDR3 is made up of 14 amino acids. Per the germline V gene, CDR1 is SGHRS and CDR2 is YFSETQ. V dropped 0 bases and J dropped 4 bases, with 11 bases sitting between them.

The gene calls are TRBV16 and TRBJ2-2; possibly TRBD1 for D (6 bases). V was shortened by 5 bases and J by 2 bases, with 12 bases between the two germline ends. Germline CDR1 reads KGHSY; CDR2 reads FQNENV. The CDR3 consists of 15 residues. The CDR3 protein is CASSVRTDNTGELFF. CDR3 sequence (DNA): TGTGCCAGCAGCGTTCGGACAGACAACACCGGGGAGCTGTTTTTT. Full variable domain (outside the CDR3, taken from reference TRBV16 and TRBJ2-2): GEEVAQTPKHLVRGEGQKAKLYCAPIKGHSYVFWYQQVLKNEFKFLISFQNENVFDETGMPKERFSAKCLPNSPCSLEIQATKLEDSAVYFCASSVRTDNTGELFFGEGSRLTVL.

As DNA, the CDR3 is TGTGCCAGCTCCACCTCCAGGGGGGCCACTGAAGCTTTCTTT. This encodes CASSTSRGATEAFF. V and J are TRBV18 and TRBJ1-1; 7 bases line up with TRBD1. The germline V gene has CDR1 KGHSH and CDR2 LQKENI. This CDR3 has 14 residues. V was clipped by 6 bases and J by 4 bases; unmatched bases: 8.

This rearrangement joins TRBV30 to TRBJ2-3, with 8 nucleotides matching TRBD2. V lost 2 bases, J lost 5 bases, and 12 bases stayed unmatched. CDR1 is GTSNPN and CDR2 is SVGIG in the germline V gene (reference sequence). There are 16 residues in the CDR3. The CDR3 nucleotides read TGTGCCTGGAGTTTATATGGGACTAGGATTGGAGATACGCAGTATTTT. This codes for CAWSLYGTRIGDTQYF.

In its sample, this clone was seen a few times. The chain employs TRBV10-3 and TRBJ1-2; no clear D gene. The CDR3 loop spans 18 amino acids. Germline assignment: CDR1 ENHRY and CDR2 SYGVKD. V lost 0 bases, J lost 0 bases, and 17 bases lay in between. CDR3 in amino acids: CAISESMNPGRANYGYTF. CDR3 bases: TGTGCCATCAGTGAGTCGATGAACCCGGGAAGGGCTAACTATGGCTACACCTTC.

This clone was seen only once. This rearrangement joins TRBV28 to TRBJ2-2; 8 bases map to TRBD1. The CDR3 extends over 17 amino acids. Germline CDR1 and CDR2: MDHEN and SYDVKM. With 2 bases clipped from V and 4 bases from J, the junction kept 9 bases outside the gene matches. CDR3 in DNA: TGTGCCAGCAGTTTAAGTAAGGGACAGGTCGGCACCGGGGAGCTGTTTTTT. As protein: CASSLSKGQVGTGELFF.

The rearrangement joins TRBV29-1 to TRBJ1-2, with 8 bases identical to TRBD1. The germline CDR1 and CDR2 sequences are SQVTM and ANQGSEA. The CDR3 totals 16 residues. After removal of 0 bases from V and 4 bases from J, the junction contained 10 bases not matched to a gene. In DNA, the CDR3 is TGCAGCGTTGAAGATCGCGGCAGGGGGCGGAGCTATGGCTACACCTTC. Protein product: CSVEDRGRGRSYGYTF.

The chain has TRBV7-9 and TRBJ1-1; TRBD1 matches 11 bases. The ends lost 3 bases at V and 0 bases at J; junction bases unmatched: 9. Looked up from germline, CDR1 is SEHNR and CDR2 is FQNEAQ (reference sequence). The CDR3 spans 18 residues. The CDR3 coding sequence is TGTGCCAGCAGCTTTGGAGGAGGGACAGGGGGGTTGAACACTGAAGCTTTCTTT. This codes for CASSFGGGTGGLNTEAFF.

The genes are TRBV20-1 and TRBJ2-3; no clear D gene. CDR1 is DFQATT and CDR2 is SNEGSKA in the germline V gene (reference sequence). The CDR3 covers 11 residues. Trimming shortened V by 8 bases and J by 5 bases, and 11 bases separated the two germline ends. In nucleotides, the CDR3 is TGCAGTCCGAACAACGAAGATACGCAGTATTTT. As protein: CSPNNEDTQYF.

This clone has a handful of counts. The V call is TRBV7-9, the J call TRBJ1-5; D remains ambiguous. The CDR3 length is 14 residues. Trimming cost V 3 bases and J 0 bases, with 6 bases left between them. Germline CDR1 and CDR2: SEHNR and FQNEAQ (reference sequence). Here the CDR3 reads CASSFPGSNQPQHF. The DNA of the CDR3 is TGTGCCAGCAGCTTTCCCGGTAGCAATCAGCCCCAGCATTTT.

The V and J genes are TRBV5-4 and TRBJ1-4, with D perhaps matching TRBD1 (5 bases). The CDR3 sequence is 16 residues long. Trimming removed 7 bases from V and 0 bases from J, with 16 bases in between. From germline, CDR1 is SGHNT and CDR2 YYREEE (reference sequence). The CDR3 is CASGYSGLTTNEKLFF. For the CDR3, the DNA is TGTGCCAGCGGCTATTCGGGACTGACAACTAATGAAAAACTGTTTTTT. Complete variable domain (other parts from reference TRBV5-4 and TRBJ1-4): ETGVTQSPTHLIKTRGQQVTLRCSSQSGHNTVSWYQQALGQGPQFIFQYYREEENGRGNFPPRFSGLQFPNYSSELNVNALELDDSALYLCASGYSGLTTNEKLFFGSGTQLSVL.

V and J are TRBV7-3 and TRBJ2-2, with 9 bases that match TRBD2. V shed 2 bases and J 0 bases; nucleotides not matched to a gene: 1. Germline assignment: CDR1 SGHTA and CDR2 FQGTGA. The CDR3 is 16 amino acids. CDR3 protein: CASSLLAGSNTGELFF. The CDR3 nucleotides are TGTGCCAGCAGCTTACTAGCGGGGTCGAACACCGGGGAGCTGTTTTTT.

The rearrangement uses TRBV7-2 and TRBJ2-2; TRBD2 is a possible D gene (7 bases). This CDR3 comprises 14 residues. CDR1 and CDR2 (germline): SGHTA, FQGNSA. With 4 bases removed from V and 6 bases from J, the gap between germline ends came to 12 bases. CDR3 sequence (DNA): TGTGCCAGCAGCTCAGGGAGGGGGGCCGGGGAGCTGTTTTTT. Protein product: CASSSGRGAGELFF.

This clone was counted a few times. This rearrangement joins TRBV7-9 to TRBJ2-7, with D possibly being TRBD1 (5 bases). CDR1 is SEHNR and CDR2 is FQNEAQ in the germline V gene (reference sequence). V was shortened by 4 bases and J by 7 bases, with 14 bases between the two germline ends. There are 13 residues in the CDR3. In DNA form, the CDR3 reads TGTGCCAGCAGCTCAACAGGCTTTGGGGAGCAGTACTTC. It codes for CASSSTGFGEQYF.

This clone was seen only once. The chain uses TRBV30 and TRBJ2-2; D is uncertain. This CDR3 region has 15 residues. V gave up 0 bases and J gave up 6 bases, with 14 bases separating them. Germline CDR1 and CDR2: GTSNPN and SVGIG (reference sequence). DNA of the CDR3: TGTGCCTGGAGTGTACTAACAATTGCGGCCGGGGAGCTGTTTTTT. Residues: CAWSVLTIAAGELFF.

The CDR3, as DNA: TGTGCCAGTAGTCCCTTAGGGACAGGGCATGGCTACACCTTC. It specifies CASSPLGTGHGYTF. The rearrangement joins TRBV19 to TRBJ1-2; 9 positions match TRBD1. In germline, CDR1 is LNHDA, CDR2 SQIVND (reference sequence). This CDR3 has 14 residues. J was trimmed by 6 bases and V by 5 bases; bases with no gene match: 7.

This clone was seen once. The junction does not match germline at one end; this may be a read error. This specimen includes other DNA sequences encoding the same CDR3. The chain is built from TRBV7-3 and TRBJ2-7; 7 nucleotides line up with TRBD2. Germline CDR1 SGHTA, CDR2 FQGTGA. The CDR3 totals 14 residues. The CDR3 DNA is TGCGCCAGCAGCTCCGGTCTTACGGGGGGCGAGCAGTACTTC. Residues: CASSSGLTGGEQYF.

V gene TRBV21-1 combines with J gene TRBJ2-4; the table's D gene call, TRBD1, was not cross checked with the DNA. TRBV21-1 is shown as a pseudogene. CDR3 length: 15 residues. The CDR3 DNA reads TGTGCCAGCGCCAAGGACAGTCTTTCCAAAAACATTCAGTACTTC. It yields the protein CASAKDSLSKNIQYF.

The V call is TRBV11-2, the J call TRBJ2-7, with TRBD2 identical over 7 bases. Per the germline V gene, CDR1 is SGHAT and CDR2 is FQNNGV. After removal of 7 bases from V and 2 bases from J, the junction contained 11 bases not matched to a gene. The CDR3 length is 15 residues. The CDR3 region has the DNA TGTGCCAGCACCTCTATGGGAGGGGAGACCTACGAGCAGTACTTC. It encodes CASTSMGGETYEQYF.

The chain links TRBV7-2 to TRBJ2-7; possible D gene TRBD2, 5 bases. Trimming left V 1 base short and J 1 base short, with 11 bases between. The CDR3 is 15 amino acids. CDR1 is SGHTA and CDR2 is FQGNSA in the germline V gene. The CDR3 DNA follows: TGTGCCAGCAGCTTAGGAAGCGGTCTTTCCTACGAGCAGTACTTC. Its protein is CASSLGSGLSYEQYF.

V is TRBV29-1 and J is TRBJ1-2; 7 bases map to TRBD1. After removal of 7 bases from V and 2 bases from J, the junction contained 13 bases not matched to a gene. This CDR3 is built from 15 residues. Germline assignment: CDR1 SQVTM and CDR2 ANQGSEA. In nucleotides, the CDR3 is TGCAGCGCCCCCGGGCAGGGGGAGAAGAACTATGGCTACACCTTC. Its translation: CSAPGQGEKNYGYTF.

The V call is TRBV30, the J call TRBJ1-1; D gene unclear. The CDR3 spans 12 residues. Germline CDR1 GTSNPN, CDR2 SVGIG (reference sequence). V lost 3 bases, J lost 1 base, and 6 bases lay in between. The CDR3 is CAWRPGNTEAFF. CDR3 DNA: TGTGCCTGGAGACCGGGGAACACTGAAGCTTTCTTT.

This clone was recorded only once. The rearrangement joins TRBV27 to TRBJ2-5; TRBD1 is a possible D gene (5 bases). Trimming left V 6 bases short and J 4 bases short, with 15 bases between. CDR3 length: 14 residues. The V gene's germline CDR1 is MNHEY and CDR2 SMNVEV (reference sequence). CDR3 in DNA: TGTGCCAGCAGAAGACAGAACCCGGGAGAGACCCAGTACTTC. Protein: CASRRQNPGETQYF.

The V call is TRBV4-2, the J call TRBJ2-7; possible D gene TRBD1, 6 bases. Germline V gene lookup returns CDR1 LGHNA and CDR2 YNFKEQ. V lost 1 base and J lost 3, with 16 bases in between. This CDR3 contains 16 residues. The CDR3 sequence: CASSQVGPKGDYEQYF. The CDR3 nucleotides read TGTGCCAGCAGCCAAGTAGGGCCCAAGGGGGACTACGAGCAGTACTTC.

V and J are TRBV2 and TRBJ2-5, with D perhaps TRBD2 (5 bases). Germline CDR1 SNHLY, CDR2 FYNNEI. The CDR3 has 14 residues. Trimming cost V 6 bases and J 7 bases, with 18 bases left between them. CDR3 loop: CASSSGSVEGTQYF. The CDR3 region has the DNA TGTGCCAGCAGCTCGGGGTCCGTCGAGGGGACCCAGTACTTC.

The chain has TRBV7-3 and TRBJ2-1, with TRBD2 matching over 10 bases. The CDR3 has 15 residues. Germline values: CDR1 SGHTA, CDR2 FQGTGA. Unmatched junction bases numbered 6, after V lost 2 bases and J lost 8 bases. The CDR3, as DNA: TGTGCCAGCAGCTTACAAGCGGGAGGGGGGTATGAGCAGTTCTTC. Its protein product is CASSLQAGGGYEQFF.